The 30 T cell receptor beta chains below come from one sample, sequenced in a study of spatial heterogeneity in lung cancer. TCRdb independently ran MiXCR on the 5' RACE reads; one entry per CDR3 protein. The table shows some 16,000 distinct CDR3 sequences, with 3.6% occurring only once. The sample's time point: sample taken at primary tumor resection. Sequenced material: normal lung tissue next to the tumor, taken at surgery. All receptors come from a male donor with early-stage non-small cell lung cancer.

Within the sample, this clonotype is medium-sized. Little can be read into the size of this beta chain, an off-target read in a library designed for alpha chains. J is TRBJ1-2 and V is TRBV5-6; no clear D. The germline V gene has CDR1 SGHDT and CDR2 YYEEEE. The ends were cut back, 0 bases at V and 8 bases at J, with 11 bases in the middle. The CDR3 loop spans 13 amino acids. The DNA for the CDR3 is TGTGCCAGCAGCTTGGGCAATTCGCGAGGCTACACCTTC. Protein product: CASSLGNSRGYTF.

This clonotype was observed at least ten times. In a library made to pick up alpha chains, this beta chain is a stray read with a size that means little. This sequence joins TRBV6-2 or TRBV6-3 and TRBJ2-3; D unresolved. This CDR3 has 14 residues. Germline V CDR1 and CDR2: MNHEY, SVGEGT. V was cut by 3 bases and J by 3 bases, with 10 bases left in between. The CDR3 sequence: CASSYILSTDTQYF. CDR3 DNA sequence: TGTGCCAGCAGTTATATACTTTCGACAGATACGCAGTATTTT.

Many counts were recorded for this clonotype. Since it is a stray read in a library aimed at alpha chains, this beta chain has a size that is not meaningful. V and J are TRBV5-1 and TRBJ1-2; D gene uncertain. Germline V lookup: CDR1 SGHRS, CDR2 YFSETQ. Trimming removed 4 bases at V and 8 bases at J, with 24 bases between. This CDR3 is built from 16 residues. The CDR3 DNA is TGCGCCAGCAGCCCGAATGGCTACTCGGATCAATCGGGCTACACCTTC. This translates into CASSPNGYSDQSGYTF.

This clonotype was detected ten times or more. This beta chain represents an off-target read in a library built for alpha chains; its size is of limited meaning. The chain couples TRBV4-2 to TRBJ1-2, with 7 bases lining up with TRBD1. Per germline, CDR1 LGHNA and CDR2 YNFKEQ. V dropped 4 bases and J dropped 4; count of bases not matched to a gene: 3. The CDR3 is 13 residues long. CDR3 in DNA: TGTGCCAGCAGCCTGGGACAGCTCTATGGCTACACCTTC. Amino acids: CASSLGQLYGYTF.

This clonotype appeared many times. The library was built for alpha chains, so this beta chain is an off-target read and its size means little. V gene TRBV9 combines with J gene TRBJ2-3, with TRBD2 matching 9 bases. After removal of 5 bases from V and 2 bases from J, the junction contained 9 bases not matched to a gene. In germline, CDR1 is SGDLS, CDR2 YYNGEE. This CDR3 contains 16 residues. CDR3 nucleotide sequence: TGTGCCAGCAGTCGGGGGGTAGCGGGAGCCACAGATACGCAGTATTTT. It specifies CASSRGVAGATDTQYF.

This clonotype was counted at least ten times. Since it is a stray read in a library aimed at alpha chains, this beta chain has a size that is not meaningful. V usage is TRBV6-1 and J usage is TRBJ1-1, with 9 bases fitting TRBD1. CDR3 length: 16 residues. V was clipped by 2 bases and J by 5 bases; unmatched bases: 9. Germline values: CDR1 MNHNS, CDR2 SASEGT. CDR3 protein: CASSERFTGGNTEAFF. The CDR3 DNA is TGTGCCAGCAGTGAACGATTCACAGGGGGCAATACTGAAGCTTTCTTT.

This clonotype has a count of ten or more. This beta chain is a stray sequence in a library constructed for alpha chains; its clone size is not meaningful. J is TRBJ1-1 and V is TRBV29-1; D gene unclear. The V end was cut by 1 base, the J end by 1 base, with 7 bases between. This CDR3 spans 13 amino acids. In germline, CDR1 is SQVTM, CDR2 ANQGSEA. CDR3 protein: CSVEGQTNTEAFF. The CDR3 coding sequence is TGCAGCGTTGAAGGTCAGACGAACACTGAAGCTTTCTTT.

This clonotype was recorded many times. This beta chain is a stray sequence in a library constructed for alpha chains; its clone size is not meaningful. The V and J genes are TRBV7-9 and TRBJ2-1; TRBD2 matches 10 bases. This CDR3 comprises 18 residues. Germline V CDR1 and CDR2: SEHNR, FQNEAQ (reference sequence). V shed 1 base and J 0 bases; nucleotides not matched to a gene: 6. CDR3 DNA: TGTGCCAGCAGCTTAGAAAGGTCTAGCGGGAGCTCCTACAATGAGCAGTTCTTC. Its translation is CASSLERSSGSSYNEQFF.

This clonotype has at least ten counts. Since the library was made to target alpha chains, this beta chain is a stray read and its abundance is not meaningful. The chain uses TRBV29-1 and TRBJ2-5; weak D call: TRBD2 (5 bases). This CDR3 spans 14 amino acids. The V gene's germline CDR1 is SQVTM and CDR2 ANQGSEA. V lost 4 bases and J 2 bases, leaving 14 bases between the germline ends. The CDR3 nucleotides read TGCAGCGTTGCGGCAGGATCGGGACAAGAGACCCAGTACTTC. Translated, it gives CSVAAGSGQETQYF. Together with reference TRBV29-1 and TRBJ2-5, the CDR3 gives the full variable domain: SAVISQKPSRDICQRGTSLTIQCQVDSQVTMMFWYRQQPGQSLTLIATANQGSEATYESGFVIDKFPISRPNLTFSTLTVSNMSPEDSSIYLCSVAAGSGQETQYFGPGTRLLVL.

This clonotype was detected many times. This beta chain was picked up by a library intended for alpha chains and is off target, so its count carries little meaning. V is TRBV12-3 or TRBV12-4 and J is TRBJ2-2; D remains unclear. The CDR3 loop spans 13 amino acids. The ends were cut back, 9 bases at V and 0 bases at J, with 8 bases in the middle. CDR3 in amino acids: CASLRTNTGELFF. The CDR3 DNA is TGTGCCAGTTTACGTACGAACACCGGGGAGCTGTTTTTT.

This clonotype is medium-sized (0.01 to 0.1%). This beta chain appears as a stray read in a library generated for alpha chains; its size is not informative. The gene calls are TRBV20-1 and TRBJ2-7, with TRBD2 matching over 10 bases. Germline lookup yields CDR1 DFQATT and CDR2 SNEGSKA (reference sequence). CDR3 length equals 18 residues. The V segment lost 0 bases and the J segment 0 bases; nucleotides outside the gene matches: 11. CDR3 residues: CSARDYGASGRDSYEQYF. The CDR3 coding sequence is TGCAGTGCTAGAGATTACGGCGCTAGCGGGAGAGACTCCTACGAGCAGTACTTC.

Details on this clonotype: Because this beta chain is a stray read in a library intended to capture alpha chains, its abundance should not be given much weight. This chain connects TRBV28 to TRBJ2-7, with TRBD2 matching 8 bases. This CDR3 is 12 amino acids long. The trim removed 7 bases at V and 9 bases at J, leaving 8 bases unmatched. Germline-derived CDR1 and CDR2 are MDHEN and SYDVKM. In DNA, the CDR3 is TGTGCCAGCAAAAAACGCGGACTAGCGCAGTACTTC. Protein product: CASKKRGLAQYF.

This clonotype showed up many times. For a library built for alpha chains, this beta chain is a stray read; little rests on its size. The CDR3 region is CASSLSWSGDGELFF. CDR3 coding DNA: TGTGCCAGCAGCCTTTCGTGGTCCGGAGACGGGGAGCTGTTTTTT. The chain links TRBV6-1 to TRBJ2-2; D is unclear. The V end lost 6 bases, the J end lost 7 bases, and 18 bases lay between the germline ends. The CDR3 has 15 residues. The germline CDR1 and CDR2 sequences are MNHNS and SASEGT.

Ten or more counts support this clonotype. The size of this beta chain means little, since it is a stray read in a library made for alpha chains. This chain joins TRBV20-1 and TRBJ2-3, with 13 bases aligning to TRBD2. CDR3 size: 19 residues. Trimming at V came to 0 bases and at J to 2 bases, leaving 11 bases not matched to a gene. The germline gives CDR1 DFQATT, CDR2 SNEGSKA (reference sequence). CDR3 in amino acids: CSARDSTSGRAPYTDTQYF. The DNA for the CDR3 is TGCAGTGCTAGAGATAGCACTAGCGGGAGGGCCCCTTACACAGATACGCAGTATTTT.

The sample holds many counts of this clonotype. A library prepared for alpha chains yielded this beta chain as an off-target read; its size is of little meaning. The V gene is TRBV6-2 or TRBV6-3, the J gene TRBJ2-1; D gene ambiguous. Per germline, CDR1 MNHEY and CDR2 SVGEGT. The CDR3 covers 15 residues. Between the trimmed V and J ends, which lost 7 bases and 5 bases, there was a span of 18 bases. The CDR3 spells CASKTLTSVNNEQFF. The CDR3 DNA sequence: TGTGCCAGCAAAACCCTCACGAGTGTCAACAATGAGCAGTTCTTC.

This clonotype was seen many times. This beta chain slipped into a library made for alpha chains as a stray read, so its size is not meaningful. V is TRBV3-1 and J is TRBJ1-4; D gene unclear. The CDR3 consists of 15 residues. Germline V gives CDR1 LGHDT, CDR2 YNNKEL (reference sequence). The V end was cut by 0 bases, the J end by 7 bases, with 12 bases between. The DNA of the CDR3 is TGTGCCAGCAGCCAAGAAGGAGGGCGACGTGAAAAACTGTTTTTT. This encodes CASSQEGGRREKLFF.

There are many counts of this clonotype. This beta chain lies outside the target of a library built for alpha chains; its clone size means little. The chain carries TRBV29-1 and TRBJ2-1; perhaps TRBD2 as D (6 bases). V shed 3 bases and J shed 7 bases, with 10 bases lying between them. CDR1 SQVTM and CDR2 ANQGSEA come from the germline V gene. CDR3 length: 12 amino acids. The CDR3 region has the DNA TGCAGCGTTGATTTAGGGAGGAATGAGCAGTTCTTC. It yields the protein CSVDLGRNEQFF.

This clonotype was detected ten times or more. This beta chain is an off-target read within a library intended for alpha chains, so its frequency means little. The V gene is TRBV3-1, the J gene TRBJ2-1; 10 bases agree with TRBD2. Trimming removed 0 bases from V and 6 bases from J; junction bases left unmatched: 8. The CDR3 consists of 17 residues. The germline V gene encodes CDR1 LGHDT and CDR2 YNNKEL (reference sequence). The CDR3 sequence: CASSQEASGRAINEQFF. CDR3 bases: TGTGCCAGCAGCCAAGAGGCCAGCGGGAGGGCTATCAATGAGCAGTTCTTC.

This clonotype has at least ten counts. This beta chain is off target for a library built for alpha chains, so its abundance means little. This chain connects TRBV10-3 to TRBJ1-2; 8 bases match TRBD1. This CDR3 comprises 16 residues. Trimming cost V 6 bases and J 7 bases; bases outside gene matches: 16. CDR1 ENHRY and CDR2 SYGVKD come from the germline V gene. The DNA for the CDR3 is TGTGCCATCAGCCCCGACAGGGGCGGCAGTATAGCTGGCTACACCTTC. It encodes CAISPDRGGSIAGYTF.

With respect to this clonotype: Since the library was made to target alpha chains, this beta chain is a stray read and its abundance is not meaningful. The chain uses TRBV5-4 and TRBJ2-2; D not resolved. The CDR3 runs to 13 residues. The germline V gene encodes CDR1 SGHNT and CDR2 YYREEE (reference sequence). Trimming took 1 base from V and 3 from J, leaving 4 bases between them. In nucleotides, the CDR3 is TGTGCCAGCAGCTTGACAGACACCGGGGAGCTGTTTTTT. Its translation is CASSLTDTGELFF. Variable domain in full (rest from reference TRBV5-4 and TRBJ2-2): ETGVTQSPTHLIKTRGQQVTLRCSSQSGHNTVSWYQQALGQGPQFIFQYYREEENGRGNFPPRFSGLQFPNYSSELNVNALELDDSALYLCASSLTDTGELFFGEGSRLTVL.

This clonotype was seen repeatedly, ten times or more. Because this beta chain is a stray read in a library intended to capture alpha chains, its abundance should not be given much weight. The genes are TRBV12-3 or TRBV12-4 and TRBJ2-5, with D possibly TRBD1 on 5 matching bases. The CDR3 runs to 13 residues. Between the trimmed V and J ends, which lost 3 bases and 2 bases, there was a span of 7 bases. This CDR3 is CASSFPGQETQYF. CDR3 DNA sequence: TGTGCCAGCAGTTTCCCAGGGCAAGAGACCCAGTACTTC.

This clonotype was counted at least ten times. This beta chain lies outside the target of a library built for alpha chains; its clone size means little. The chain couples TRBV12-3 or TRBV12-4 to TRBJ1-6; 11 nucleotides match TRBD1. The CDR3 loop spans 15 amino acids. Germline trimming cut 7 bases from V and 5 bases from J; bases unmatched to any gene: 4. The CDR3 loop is CASTLGQGDNSPLHF. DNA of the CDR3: TGTGCCAGCACCCTGGGACAGGGGGATAATTCACCCCTCCACTTT.

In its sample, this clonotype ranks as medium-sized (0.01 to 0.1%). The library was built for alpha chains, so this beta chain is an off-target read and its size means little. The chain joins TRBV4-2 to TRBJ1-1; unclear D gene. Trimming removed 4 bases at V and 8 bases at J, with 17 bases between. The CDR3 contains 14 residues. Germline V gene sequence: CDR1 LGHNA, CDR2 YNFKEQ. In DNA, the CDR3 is TGTGCCAGCAGCCCTACCCAAGGCGGGAGGGAAGCTTTCTTT. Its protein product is CASSPTQGGREAFF.

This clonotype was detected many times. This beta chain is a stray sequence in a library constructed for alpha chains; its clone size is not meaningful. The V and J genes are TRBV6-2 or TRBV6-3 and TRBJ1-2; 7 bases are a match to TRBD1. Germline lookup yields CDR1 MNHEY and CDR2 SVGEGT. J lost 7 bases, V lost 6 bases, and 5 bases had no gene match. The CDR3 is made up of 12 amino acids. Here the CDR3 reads CASRDGQAGYTF. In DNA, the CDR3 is TGTGCCAGCAGAGATGGACAGGCTGGCTACACCTTC.

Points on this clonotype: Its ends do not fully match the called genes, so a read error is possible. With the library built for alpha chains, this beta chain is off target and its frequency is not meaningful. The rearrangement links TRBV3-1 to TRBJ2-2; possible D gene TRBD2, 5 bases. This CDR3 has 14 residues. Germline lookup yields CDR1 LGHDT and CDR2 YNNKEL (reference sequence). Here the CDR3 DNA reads TGTGCCAGCAGCCTTGAGGGAAGCCCCGGGGAGCTGTCTTTT. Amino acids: CASSLEGSPGELSF.

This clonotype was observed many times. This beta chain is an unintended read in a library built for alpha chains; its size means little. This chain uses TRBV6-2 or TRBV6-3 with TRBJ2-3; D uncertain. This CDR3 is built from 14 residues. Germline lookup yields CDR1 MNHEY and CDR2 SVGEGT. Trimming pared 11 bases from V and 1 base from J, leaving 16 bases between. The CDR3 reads CASQAARRTDTQYF. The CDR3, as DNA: TGTGCCTCCCAAGCTGCGCGGCGCACAGATACGCAGTATTTT.

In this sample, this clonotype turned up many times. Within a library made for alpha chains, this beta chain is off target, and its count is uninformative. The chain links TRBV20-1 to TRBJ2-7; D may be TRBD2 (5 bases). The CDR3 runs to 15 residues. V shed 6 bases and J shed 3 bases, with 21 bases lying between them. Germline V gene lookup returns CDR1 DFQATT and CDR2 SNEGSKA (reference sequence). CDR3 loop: CSALTTRAGYYEQYF. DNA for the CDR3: TGCAGTGCACTCACCACCCGGGCGGGCTACTACGAGCAGTACTTC.

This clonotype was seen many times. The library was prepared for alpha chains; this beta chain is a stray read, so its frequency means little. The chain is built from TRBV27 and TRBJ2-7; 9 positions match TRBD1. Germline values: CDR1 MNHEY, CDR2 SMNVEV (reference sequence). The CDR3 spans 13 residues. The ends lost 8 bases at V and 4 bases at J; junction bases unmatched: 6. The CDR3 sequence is CASAGTGSYEQYF. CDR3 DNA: TGTGCCAGCGCAGGGACAGGGAGTTACGAGCAGTACTTC.

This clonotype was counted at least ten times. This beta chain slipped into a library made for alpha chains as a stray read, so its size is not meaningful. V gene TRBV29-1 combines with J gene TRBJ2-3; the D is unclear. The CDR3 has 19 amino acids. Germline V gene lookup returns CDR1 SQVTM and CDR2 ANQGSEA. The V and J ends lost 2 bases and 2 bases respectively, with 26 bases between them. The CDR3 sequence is CSVEQRRLKDGVVTDTQYF. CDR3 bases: TGCAGCGTTGAACAGCGAAGGCTGAAGGATGGAGTAGTCACAGATACGCAGTATTTT.

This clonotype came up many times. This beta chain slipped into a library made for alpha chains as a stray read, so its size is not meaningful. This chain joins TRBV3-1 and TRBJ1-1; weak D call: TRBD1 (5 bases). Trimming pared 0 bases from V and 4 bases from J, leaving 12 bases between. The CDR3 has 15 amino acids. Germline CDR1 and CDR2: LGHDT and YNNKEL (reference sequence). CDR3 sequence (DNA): TGTGCCAGCAGCCAAGATGGGGCCAAGAGCACTGAAGCTTTCTTT. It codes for CASSQDGAKSTEAFF.